Listed below are T cell receptor beta chains from one sample, sequenced in a study of T cell changes during pregnancy in multiple sclerosis. Data came from immunoSEQ multiplex PCR; TCRdb stores just in-frame clones and leaves some out. The sample yields tens of thousands of clones, roughly 92% seen once. The specimen comprised peripheral blood, sampled in the third trimester of pregnancy. The receptor source for this set is a female donor in good health, enrolled as a control in a pregnancy study. Each CDR3 is given with its conserved first and last residue. Each record gives: clone size, D gene, V gene, J gene, CDR3 DNA, CDR3 protein. D genes are given only for firm matches. Size values are once, few and many counts, or a class for expanded clones, and some rows have none.

abundance: NA
d_gene: NA
v_gene: TRBV2
j_gene: TRBJ2-7
CDR3nt: TGTGCCAGCAGTGAAGTTCCGTCTACAGGGACCCACGAGCAGTACTTC
CDR3aa: CASSEVPSTGTHEQYF

abundance: NA
d_gene: TRBD2
v_gene: TRBV5-4
j_gene: TRBJ2-1
CDR3nt: TGTGCCAGCAGCTTTAGCGGGAGCTCCTACAATGAGCAGTTCTTC
CDR3aa: CASSFSGSSYNEQFF

abundance: NA
d_gene: TRBD1
v_gene: TRBV15
j_gene: TRBJ2-5
CDR3nt: TGTGCCACCAGCAGAGATGGGACAGGGGGCGCGGAGACCCAGTACTTC
CDR3aa: CATSRDGTGGAETQYF

abundance: NA
d_gene: TRBD1
v_gene: TRBV27
j_gene: TRBJ2-7
CDR3nt: TGTGCCAGCAGTTCCCGGGACAGGGTCAACGAGCAGTACTTC
CDR3aa: CASSSRDRVNEQYF

abundance: NA
d_gene: TRBD1
v_gene: TRBV6-6
j_gene: TRBJ1-3
CDR3nt: TGTGCCAGCACCCCACAGGGGGTTGCTGGAAACACCATATATTTT
CDR3aa: CASTPQGVAGNTIYF

abundance: NA
d_gene: TRBD1
v_gene: TRBV6-1
j_gene: TRBJ2-5
CDR3nt: TGTGCCAGCAGTGAAGGCCCGGGACAGGGGGTTTTGGAGACCCAGTACTTC
CDR3aa: CASSEGPGQGVLETQYF

abundance: NA
d_gene: TRBD1
v_gene: TRBV4-2
j_gene: TRBJ1-5
CDR3nt: TGTGCCAGCAGCCAAGAAGGGCAGGGGGCGGGCCAGCCCCAGCATTTT
CDR3aa: CASSQEGQGAGQPQHF

abundance: NA
d_gene: NA
v_gene: TRBV11-2
j_gene: TRBJ1-6
CDR3nt: TGTGCCAGCAGCTTAGGTGTATCCTATAATTCACCCCTCCACTTT
CDR3aa: CASSLGVSYNSPLHF

abundance: NA
d_gene: NA
v_gene: TRBV7-9
j_gene: TRBJ1-4
CDR3nt: TGTGCCAGCAGCCCGAGGACAGCAACTAATGAAAAACTGTTTTTT
CDR3aa: CASSPRTATNEKLFF

abundance: NA
d_gene: NA
v_gene: TRBV6-1
j_gene: TRBJ2-1
CDR3nt: TGTGCCAGCAGTGTGGCCGGACGGACATACAATGAGCAGTTCTTC
CDR3aa: CASSVAGRTYNEQFF

abundance: NA
d_gene: TRBD1
v_gene: TRBV18
j_gene: TRBJ2-3
CDR3nt: TGTGCCAGCTCACCCTCTGGACAGGCGGATACGCAGTATTTT
CDR3aa: CASSPSGQADTQYF

abundance: NA
d_gene: TRBD1
v_gene: TRBV2
j_gene: TRBJ2-5
CDR3nt: TGTGCCAGCAGTGAAAGGACAGGACTAGAGACCCAGTACTTC
CDR3aa: CASSERTGLETQYF

abundance: NA
d_gene: NA
v_gene: TRBV28
j_gene: TRBJ1-2
CDR3nt: TGTGCCAGCAGCATCCGGGGATATGGCTACACCTTC
CDR3aa: CASSIRGYGYTF

abundance: few
d_gene: NA
v_gene: TRBV28
j_gene: TRBJ1-6
CDR3nt: TGTGCCAGCAGCTCAAACGGTTATAATTCACCCCTCCACTTT
CDR3aa: CASSSNGYNSPLHF

abundance: NA
d_gene: TRBD2
v_gene: TRBV14
j_gene: TRBJ2-5
CDR3nt: TGTGCCAGCAGCCTCCACGGACTAGAAGAGACCCAGTACTTC
CDR3aa: CASSLHGLEETQYF